What follows are 14 T cell receptor beta chains derived from one specimen sequenced in a study of T cell responses to AZD1222 COVID-19 vaccine. Sequencing was performed with immunoSEQ multiplex PCR; in TCRdb, only in-frame clones are kept and a portion is missing. The sample lists some 150,000 clones; 88% were seen once. Material: peripheral blood, obtained on day 0 of AZD1222 vaccination. The source of these receptors is an adult in good health.

V and J are TRBV3-1 (or the pseudogene TRBV3-2) and TRBJ2-2; 10 bases agree with TRBD1. Germline V gene data show CDR1 as LGHDT and CDR2 as YNNKEL (reference sequence). This CDR3 comprises 16 residues. The trim removed 3 bases at V and 0 bases at J, leaving 1 base unmatched. CDR3 residues: CASSQGTGANTGELFF. The CDR3 coding sequence is TGTGCCAGCAGCCAGGGGACAGGGGCGAACACCGGGGAGCTGTTTTTT.

V and J are TRBV28 and TRBJ1-5, with TRBD1 as a possible D gene (6 bases). The CDR3 runs to 18 residues. Trimming stripped 6 bases from V and 0 bases from J, with 21 bases between. Germline loops: CDR1 MDHEN, CDR2 SYDVKM. The CDR3, as DNA: TGTGCCAGCAGCCTGGGGGGCGGATTAAGATATAGCAATCAGCCCCAGCATTTT. As protein: CASSLGGGLRYSNQPQHF. Supplemented by reference TRBV28 and TRBJ1-5, the full variable domain reads DVKVTQSSRYLVKRTGEKVFLECVQDMDHENMFWYRQDPGLGLRLIYFSYDVKMKEKGDIPEGYSVSREKKERFSLILESASTNQTSMYLCASSLGGGLRYSNQPQHFGDGTRLSIL.

The chain links TRBV7-2 to TRBJ2-7; unclear D gene. CDR1 is SGHTA and CDR2 is FQGNSA in the germline V gene. This CDR3 comprises 14 residues. Trimming removed 1 base at V and 3 bases at J, with 10 bases between. The CDR3 protein is CASSLGGKIYEQYF. The DNA for the CDR3 is TGTGCCAGCAGCTTAGGCGGCAAGATCTACGAGCAGTACTTC.

This chain joins TRBV28 and TRBJ2-2; D possibly matches TRBD1 or TRBD2 (5 bases each). Germline V gene sequence: CDR1 MDHEN, CDR2 SYDVKM. Trimming left V 5 bases short and J 3 bases short, with 13 bases between. The CDR3 has 15 residues. The chain's CDR3 is CASSTTGADTGELFF. CDR3 in DNA: TGTGCCAGCAGTACGACCGGGGCGGACACCGGGGAGCTGTTTTTT.

The rearrangement links TRBV9 to TRBJ2-2; tentatively, D is TRBD1 or TRBD2 (5 bases each). The CDR3 consists of 14 residues. CDR1 and CDR2 from the germline V gene are SGDLS and YYNGEE. V lost 3 bases, J lost 5 bases, and 11 bases lay in between. The CDR3 region has the DNA TGTGCCAGCAGCGGACCTTGGGGGACCGGGGAGCTGTTTTTT. Translation gives CASSGPWGTGELFF. The whole variable domain, remainder taken from reference TRBV9 and TRBJ2-2, is DSGVTQTPKHLITATGQRVTLRCSPRSGDLSVYWYQQSLDQGLQFLIQYYNGEERAKGNILERFSAQQFPDLHSELNLSSLELGDSALYFCASSGPWGTGELFFGEGSRLTVL.

The V and J genes are TRBV10-2 and TRBJ2-3; maybe TRBD2 (6 bases). Germline V CDR1 and CDR2: WSHSY, SAAADI. The CDR3 covers 12 residues. V was trimmed by 7 bases and J by 4 bases, leaving 9 bases between them. The CDR3, as DNA: TGCGCCAGCACCGGAGGGCCAGATACGCAGTATTTT. Translating gives CASTGGPDTQYF.

The V call is TRBV7-2, the J call TRBJ1-2, with 12 bases lining up with TRBD1. The V segment lost 1 base and the J segment 8 bases; nucleotides outside the gene matches: 8. Germline-derived CDR1 and CDR2 are SGHTA and FQGNSA. This CDR3 contains 16 residues. The CDR3 region has the DNA TGTGCCAGCAGCTTAGGATCCGGGACAGGGGGCAGGGGCTACACCTTC. As protein: CASSLGSGTGGRGYTF.

In this sample, this clone turned up once. The CDR3, as DNA: TGTGCCAGCTCTCGAAATAGCAATCAGCCCCAGCATTTT. Amino acid sequence: CASSRNSNQPQHF. This chain connects TRBV18 to TRBJ1-5; D remains unclear. The CDR3 consists of 13 residues. Germline V gene lookup returns CDR1 KGHSH and CDR2 LQKENI. Trimming left V 6 bases short and J 0 bases short, with 6 bases between.

The chain is built from TRBV7-4 and TRBJ1-6; D is perhaps TRBD1 (6 bases). CDR1 is SGHVT, CDR2 SQSDAQ, per germline. The germline V and J ends were trimmed by 5 bases and 0 bases, with 20 bases remaining between them. The CDR3 is 19 residues long. The CDR3 nucleotides are TGTGCCAGCAGCCTTCGGGGGGCACATCGAACCTCCTATAATTCACCCCTCCACTTT. This codes for CASSLRGAHRTSYNSPLHF.

The CDR3, as DNA: TGTGCCAGCAGCTTAGTCCTGGGGGCAATTGGCTACACCTTC. Protein product: CASSLVLGAIGYTF. This chain uses TRBV7-9 with TRBJ1-2, with a possible D match to TRBD1 (6 bases). V dropped 1 base and J dropped 7 bases, with 13 bases sitting between them. The CDR3 has 14 residues. CDR1 and CDR2 (germline): SEHNR, FQNEAQ (reference sequence). Supplemented by reference TRBV7-9 and TRBJ1-2, the full variable domain reads DTGVSQNPRHKITKRGQNVTFRCDPISEHNRLYWYRQTLGQGPEFLTYFQNEAQLEKSRLLSDRFSAERPKGSFSTLEIQRTEQGDSAMYLCASSLVLGAIGYTFGSGTRLTVV.

V gene TRBV25-1 combines with J gene TRBJ1-3, with unresolved D. V dropped 3 bases and J dropped 4 bases, with 16 bases sitting between them. In germline, CDR1 is MGHDK, CDR2 SYGVNS. The CDR3 contains 16 residues. The CDR3 DNA sequence: TGTGCCAGCAGTGACCCAACGGTATGGGCAGGAAACACCATATATTTT. It is translated as CASSDPTVWAGNTIYF.

This chain joins TRBV9 and TRBJ2-4; D might be TRBD2 (5 bases). CDR3 length equals 13 residues. Germline CDR1 SGDLS, CDR2 YYNGEE. Trimming pared 0 bases from V and 8 bases from J, leaving 9 bases between. The CDR3 coding sequence is TGTGCCAGCAGCGTAGGTTGGGGAGACATTCAGTACTTC. Protein product: CASSVGWGDIQYF.

Only a few counts were recorded for this clone. The chain joins TRBV1 to TRBJ2-2; the D call in the table, TRBD2, was not verified against the DNA. TRBV1 is tagged as a pseudogene. The CDR3 is made up of 15 amino acids. This CDR3 reads CTSTPELANAGELFF. In DNA form, the CDR3 reads TGCACCAGCACCCCGGAACTAGCAAATGCCGGGGAGCTGTTTTTT.

The chain joins TRBV7-2 to TRBJ1-2; 7 nucleotides agree with TRBD1. CDR1 is SGHTA, CDR2 FQGNSA, per germline. The V gene end was trimmed by 5 bases and the J gene end by 0 bases; junction bases not matched to a gene: 6. The CDR3 totals 15 residues. The DNA of the CDR3 is TGTGCCAGCAGCCCAAACCAGGGGGCTAACTATGGCTACACCTTC. Translating gives CASSPNQGANYGYTF.